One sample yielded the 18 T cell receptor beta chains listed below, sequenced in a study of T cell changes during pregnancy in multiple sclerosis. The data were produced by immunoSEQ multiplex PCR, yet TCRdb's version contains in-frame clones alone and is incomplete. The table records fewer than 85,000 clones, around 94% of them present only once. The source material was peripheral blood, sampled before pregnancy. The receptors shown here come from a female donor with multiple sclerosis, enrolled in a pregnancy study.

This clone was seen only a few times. The CDR3 sequence is CASSPRGQGYTEAFF. DNA of the CDR3: TGCGCCAGCAGCCCAAGGGGACAGGGGTACACTGAAGCTTTCTTT. The rearrangement links TRBV4-3 to TRBJ1-1; TRBD1 matches 10 bases. CDR1 LGHNA and CDR2 YSLEER come from the germline V gene. J was trimmed by 3 bases and V by 4 bases; bases with no gene match: 5. This CDR3 is built from 15 residues.

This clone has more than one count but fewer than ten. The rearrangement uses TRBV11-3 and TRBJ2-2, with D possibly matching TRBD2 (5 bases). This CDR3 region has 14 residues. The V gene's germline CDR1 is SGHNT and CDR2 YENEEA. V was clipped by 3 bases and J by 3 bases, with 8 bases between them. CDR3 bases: TGTGCCAGCAGCTTTTCAGCGGACACCGGGGAGCTGTTTTTT. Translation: CASSFSADTGELFF.

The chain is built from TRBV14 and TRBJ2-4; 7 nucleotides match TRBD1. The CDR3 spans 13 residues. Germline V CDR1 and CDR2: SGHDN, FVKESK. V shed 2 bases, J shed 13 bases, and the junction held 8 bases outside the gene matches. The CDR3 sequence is CASSQTRTGVQYF. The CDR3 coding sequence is TGTGCCAGCAGCCAAACTAGGACAGGTGTACAGTACTTC.

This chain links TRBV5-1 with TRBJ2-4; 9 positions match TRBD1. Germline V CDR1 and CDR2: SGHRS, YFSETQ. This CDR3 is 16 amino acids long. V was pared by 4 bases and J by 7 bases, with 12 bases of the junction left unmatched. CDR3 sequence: CASSEDGTGSRNIQYF. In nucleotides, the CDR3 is TGCGCCAGCAGCGAAGACGGGACAGGGTCGAGGAACATTCAGTACTTC. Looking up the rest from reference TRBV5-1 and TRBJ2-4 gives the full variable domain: KAGVTQTPRYLIKTRGQQVTLSCSPISGHRSVSWYQQTPGQGLQFLFEYFSETQRNKGNFPGRFSGRQFSNSRSEMNVSTLELGDSALYLCASSEDGTGSRNIQYFGAGTRLSVL.

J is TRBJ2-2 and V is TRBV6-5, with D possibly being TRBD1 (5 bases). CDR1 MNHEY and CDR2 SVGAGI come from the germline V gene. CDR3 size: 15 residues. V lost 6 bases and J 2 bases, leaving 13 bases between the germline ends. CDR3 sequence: CASRHYRSNTGELFF. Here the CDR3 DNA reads TGTGCCAGCAGGCATTACAGGTCTAACACCGGGGAGCTGTTTTTT.

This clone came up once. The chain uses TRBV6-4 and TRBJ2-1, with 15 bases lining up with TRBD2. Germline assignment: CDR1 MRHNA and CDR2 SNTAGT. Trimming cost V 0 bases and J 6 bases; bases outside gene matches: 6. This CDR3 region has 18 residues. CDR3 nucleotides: TGTGCCAGCAGTGACTCCCCGGGACTAGCGGGAGGCATCAATGAGCAGTTCTTC. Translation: CASSDSPGLAGGINEQFF.

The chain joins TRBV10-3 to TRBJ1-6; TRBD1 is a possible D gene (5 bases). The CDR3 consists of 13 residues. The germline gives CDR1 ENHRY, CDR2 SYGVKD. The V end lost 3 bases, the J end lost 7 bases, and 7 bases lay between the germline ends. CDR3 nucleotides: TGTGCCATCAGTGAACAGGCAAATTCACCCCTCCACTTT. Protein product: CAISEQANSPLHF.

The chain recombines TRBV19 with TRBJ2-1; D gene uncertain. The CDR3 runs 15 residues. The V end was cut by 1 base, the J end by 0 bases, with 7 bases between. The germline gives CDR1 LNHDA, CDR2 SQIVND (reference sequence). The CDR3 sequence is CASSIVPSSYNEQFF. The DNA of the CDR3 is TGTGCCAGTAGTATAGTTCCTAGCTCCTACAATGAGCAGTTCTTC.

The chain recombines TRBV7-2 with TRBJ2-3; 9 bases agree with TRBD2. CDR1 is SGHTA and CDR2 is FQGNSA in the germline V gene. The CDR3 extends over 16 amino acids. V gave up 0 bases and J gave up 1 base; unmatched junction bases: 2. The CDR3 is CASSLAVAGGTDTQYF. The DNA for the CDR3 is TGTGCCAGCAGCTTAGCGGTAGCGGGGGGCACAGATACGCAGTATTTT.

The CDR3 nucleotides read TGTGCCACCAGCGGGGGGGTCCACCAGAACGAAAAACTGTTTTTT. It encodes CATSGGVHQNEKLFF. The chain recombines TRBV15 with TRBJ1-4, with D perhaps TRBD1 (5 bases). Germline V lookup: CDR1 LNHNV, CDR2 YYDKDF (reference sequence). The CDR3 totals 15 residues. Trimming took off 5 bases at V and 8 bases at J, with 18 bases between the two ends.

The chain's CDR3 is CASTRRGSGRNEQYF. In nucleotides, the CDR3 is TGTGCCAGCACCCGCCGGGGAAGCGGAAGGAACGAGCAGTACTTC. V gene TRBV28 combines with J gene TRBJ2-7; D possibly corresponds to TRBD2 (5 bases). V gave up 7 bases and J gave up 5 bases, with 21 bases separating them. Germline V gene sequence: CDR1 MDHEN, CDR2 SYDVKM. The length of the CDR3 is 15 residues.

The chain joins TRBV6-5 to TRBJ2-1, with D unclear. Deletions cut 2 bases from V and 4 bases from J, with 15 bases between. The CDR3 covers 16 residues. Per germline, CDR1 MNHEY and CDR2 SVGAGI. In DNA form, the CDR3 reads TGTGCCAGCAGTTACCTTGCGAGCACCACGTACAATGAGCAGTTCTTC. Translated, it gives CASSYLASTTYNEQFF.

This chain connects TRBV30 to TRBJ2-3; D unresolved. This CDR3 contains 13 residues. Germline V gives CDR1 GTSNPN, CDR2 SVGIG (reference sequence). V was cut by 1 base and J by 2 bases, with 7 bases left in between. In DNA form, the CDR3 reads TGTGCCTGGAGTGCCCTAAACACAGATACGCAGTATTTT. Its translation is CAWSALNTDTQYF.

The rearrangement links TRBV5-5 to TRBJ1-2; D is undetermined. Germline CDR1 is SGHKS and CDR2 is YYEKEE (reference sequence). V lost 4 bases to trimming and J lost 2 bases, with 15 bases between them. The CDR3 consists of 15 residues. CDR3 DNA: TGTGCCAGCAGCAGGGAGGTGGGCGCCAACTATGGCTACACCTTC. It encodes CASSREVGANYGYTF.

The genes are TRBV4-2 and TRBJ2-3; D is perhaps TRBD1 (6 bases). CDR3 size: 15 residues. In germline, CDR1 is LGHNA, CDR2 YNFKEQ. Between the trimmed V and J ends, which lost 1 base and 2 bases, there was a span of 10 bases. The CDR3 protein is CASSQGSGDTDTQYF. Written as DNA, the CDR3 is TGTGCCAGCAGCCAAGGCTCAGGGGACACAGATACGCAGTATTTT.

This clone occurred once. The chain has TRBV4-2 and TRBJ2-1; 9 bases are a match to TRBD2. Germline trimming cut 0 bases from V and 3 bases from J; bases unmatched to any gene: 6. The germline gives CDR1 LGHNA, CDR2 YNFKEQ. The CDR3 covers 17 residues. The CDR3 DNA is TGTGCCAGCAGCCAAGAATCCGGGACTAGCTTCTACAATGAGCAGTTCTTC. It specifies CASSQESGTSFYNEQFF.

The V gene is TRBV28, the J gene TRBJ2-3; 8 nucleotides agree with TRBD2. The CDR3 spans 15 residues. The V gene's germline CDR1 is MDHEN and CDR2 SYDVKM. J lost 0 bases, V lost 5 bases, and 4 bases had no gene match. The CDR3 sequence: CASSVTSGSTDTQYF. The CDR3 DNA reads TGTGCCAGCAGTGTTACTAGCGGAAGCACAGATACGCAGTATTTT. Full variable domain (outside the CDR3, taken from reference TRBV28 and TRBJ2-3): DVKVTQSSRYLVKRTGEKVFLECVQDMDHENMFWYRQDPGLGLRLIYFSYDVKMKEKGDIPEGYSVSREKKERFSLILESASTNQTSMYLCASSVTSGSTDTQYFGPGTRLTVL.

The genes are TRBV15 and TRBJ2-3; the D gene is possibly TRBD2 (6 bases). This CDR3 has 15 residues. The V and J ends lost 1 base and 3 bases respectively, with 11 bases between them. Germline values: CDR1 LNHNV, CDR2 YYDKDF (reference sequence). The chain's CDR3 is CATSRGTGATDTQYF. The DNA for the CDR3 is TGTGCCACCAGCAGAGGTACGGGAGCGACAGATACGCAGTATTTT.